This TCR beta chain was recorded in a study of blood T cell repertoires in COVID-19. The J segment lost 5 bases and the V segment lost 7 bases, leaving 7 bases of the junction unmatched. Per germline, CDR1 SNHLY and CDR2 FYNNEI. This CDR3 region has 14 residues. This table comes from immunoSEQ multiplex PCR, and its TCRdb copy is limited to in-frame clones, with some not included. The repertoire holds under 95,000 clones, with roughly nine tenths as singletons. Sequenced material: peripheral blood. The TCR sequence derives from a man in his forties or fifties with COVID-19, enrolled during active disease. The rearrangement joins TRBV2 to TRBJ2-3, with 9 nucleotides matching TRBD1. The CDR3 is CASNRDRARDTQYF. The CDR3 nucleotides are TGTGCCAGCAATCGGGACAGGGCGAGAGATACGCAGTATTTT.